The clone carrying this T cell receptor beta chain was seen once. Trimming cost V 3 bases and J 0 bases, with 12 bases left between them. Germline V gene sequence: CDR1 MNHEY, CDR2 SVGEGT. CDR3 length equals 15 residues. Authors' methods: From reference gene primer amplification, estimates of nucleated cell counts were derived. TCRdb's copy holds only in-frame clones and misses some; the assay was immunoSEQ multiplex PCR. The V and J calls and the clone size are those of that table, but D and trimming were determined from the DNA. The data show more than 200,000 clones, approximately 90% seen once. The data derive from a study of blood T cell repertoires in COVID-19. Study as a whole: Sample material is recorded as cDNA or gDNA derived from T cells, B-cell-depleted T cells, or PBMCs.

The clonotype comes from a man between 65 and 79 years old with acute or convalescent COVID-19. This chain links TRBV6-2 or TRBV6-3 with TRBJ2-7; D is perhaps TRBD1 (6 bases). The sequenced sample was peripheral blood. CDR3 in amino acids: CASSYPRQVSYEQYF. CDR3 sequence (DNA): TGTGCCAGCAGTTATCCCAGACAGGTCTCCTACGAGCAGTACTTC.